This T cell receptor (beta chain) was retrieved from a study of OX40 agonist ivuxolimab in advanced cancers. Study results and caveats: Which antigen the expanded peripheral T cells recognized is unknown.

Produced via immunoSEQ multiplex PCR; TCRdb's table is partial and in-frame only. The table lists some 19,000 clones, 83% of them singletons. As for this clone: No antigen is known for it.

V was clipped by 1 base and J by 10 bases, with 17 bases between them. This CDR3 comprises 15 residues. Germline CDR1 is GTSNPN and CDR2 is SVGIG (reference sequence). The material sequenced was CD4+ or CD8+ T cells sorted from blood, taken in a trial of the OX40 agonist ivuxolimab. This receptor was taken from an adult with an advanced solid tumor such as melanoma, head and neck, liver or kidney cancer. This chain uses TRBV30 with TRBJ1-6; no clear D gene. CDR3 sequence reads: CAWSGPTGPGSPLHF. In DNA form, the CDR3 reads TGTGCCTGGAGTGGACCGACCGGGCCGGGCTCACCCCTCCACTTT.